A single sample is the source of the 3 T cell receptor beta chains below, sequenced in a study of T cell changes during pregnancy in multiple sclerosis. Data came from immunoSEQ multiplex PCR; TCRdb stores just in-frame clones and leaves some out. The sample contains approximately 63,000 clones, 91% of which appear only once. Sequenced material: peripheral blood, taken after pregnancy. Receptors originate from a female donor in good health, enrolled as a control in a pregnancy study.

The chain combines TRBV27 with TRBJ2-1; tentative D call: TRBD2 (6 bases). V gave up 2 bases and J gave up 0 bases, with 11 bases separating them. The germline gives CDR1 MNHEY, CDR2 SMNVEV (reference sequence). This CDR3 comprises 16 residues. CDR3 residues: CASSLKRADSYNEQFF. CDR3 bases: TGTGCCAGCAGTTTAAAGCGGGCCGACTCCTACAATGAGCAGTTCTTC.

This clone was detected only once. The V call is TRBV18, the J call TRBJ1-5; D uncertain. CDR1 and CDR2 (germline): KGHSH, LQKENI. The V gene lost 9 bases and the J gene lost 0 bases, with 6 bases spanning the gap. This CDR3 spans 12 amino acids. The CDR3 sequence: CARILSNQPQHF. CDR3 DNA sequence: TGTGCCAGAATTCTTAGCAATCAGCCCCAGCATTTT.

The chain is built from TRBV4-3 and TRBJ2-2; 9 bases fit TRBD2. The CDR3 covers 17 residues. In germline, CDR1 is LGHNA, CDR2 YSLEER. Trimming removed 0 bases from V and 5 bases from J; junction bases left unmatched: 7. DNA for the CDR3: TGCGCCAGCAGCCAAGAAAGGGGCGGGGGGGTAACCGGGGAGCTGTTTTTT. It yields the protein CASSQERGGGVTGELFF.